A single sample gave rise to the 14 T cell receptor beta chains below, sequenced in a study of beta chain features in type 1 diabetes. Expressed TCRB transcripts were sequenced after all isolated RNA was converted to cDNA. Measured with immunoSEQ multiplex PCR; TCRdb has only the in-frame clones, and not every one. The table lists nearly 250,000 clones, approximately 14% of them singletons. Material: naive CD4+ T cells from blood. These receptors were obtained from a woman aged 40 to 55 in good health.

The V call is TRBV5-4, the J call TRBJ2-1; TRBD2 matches at 10 bases. Per the germline V gene, CDR1 is SGHNT and CDR2 is YYREEE (reference sequence). With V trimmed by 4 bases and J by 4 bases, 8 bases remained unmatched. The CDR3 runs to 16 residues. The CDR3 sequence: CASSQTLAGGYNEQFF. DNA for the CDR3: TGTGCCAGCAGCCAGACGTTAGCGGGGGGTTACAATGAGCAGTTCTTC.

This clone was counted many times. This chain uses TRBV10-3 with TRBJ2-3, with a possible D match to TRBD2 (6 bases). Germline loops: CDR1 ENHRY, CDR2 SYGVKD. The V end lost 10 bases, the J end lost 3 bases, and 11 bases lay between the germline ends. The CDR3 is made up of 12 amino acids. CDR3 sequence reads: CATGGGTDTQYF. The CDR3 coding sequence is TGTGCCACCGGAGGAGGGACAGATACGCAGTATTTT.

This clone was seen a handful of times. V is TRBV7-9 and J is TRBJ1-2; D call uncertain. Germline-derived CDR1 and CDR2 are SEHNR and FQNEAQ (reference sequence). There are 13 residues in the CDR3. Trimming cost V 5 bases and J 2 bases, with 9 bases left between them. The chain's CDR3 is CASSDDGNYGYTF. CDR3 DNA: TGTGCCAGCAGCGACGACGGGAACTATGGCTACACCTTC.

V is TRBV5-6 and J is TRBJ2-2, with TRBD1 matching over 7 bases. The CDR3 spans 15 residues. Germline-derived CDR1 and CDR2 are SGHDT and YYEEEE. The V segment lost 4 bases and the J segment 4 bases; nucleotides outside the gene matches: 7. The CDR3 bases are TGTGCCAGCAGCCTAGGACAGGTTCCCACCGGGGAGCTGTTTTTT. Encoded protein: CASSLGQVPTGELFF. The full variable domain, in which reference TRBV5-6 and TRBJ2-2 provide the parts outside the CDR3, is DAGVTQSPTHLIKTRGQQVTLRCSPKSGHDTVSWYQQALGQGPQFIFQYYEEEERQRGNFPDRFSGHQFPNYSSELNVNALLLGDSALYLCASSLGQVPTGELFFGEGSRLTVL.

This clone was seen a handful of times. The chain joins TRBV6-1 to TRBJ2-7; 7 bases are a match to TRBD1. V lost 5 bases to trimming and J lost 2 bases; unmatched junction nucleotides: 6. The germline V gene has CDR1 MNHNS and CDR2 SASEGT. This CDR3 has 14 residues. CDR3 sequence reads: CASSRDSRTYEQYF. Written as DNA, the CDR3 is TGTGCCAGCAGTAGGGACAGCAGAACCTACGAGCAGTACTTC.

J is TRBJ2-1 and V is TRBV6-1; D may be TRBD2 (6 bases). The CDR3 spans 15 residues. V lost 4 bases to trimming and J lost 9 bases, with 19 bases between them. Germline V gives CDR1 MNHNS, CDR2 SASEGT. DNA of the CDR3: TGTGCCAGCAGTGTCCGGGCCGTCACTAGCAGTGAGCAGTTCTTC. It translates to CASSVRAVTSSEQFF.

This clone was observed a handful of times. The chain links TRBV5-1 to TRBJ2-1; 8 bases match TRBD2. After removal of 2 bases from V and 10 bases from J, the junction contained 11 bases not matched to a gene. Germline CDR1 reads SGHRS; CDR2 reads YFSETQ. The CDR3 totals 15 residues. CDR3 in DNA: TGCGCCAGCAGCTTCGTTGCGGGGGGACTTCCGGAGCAGTTCTTC. Amino acids: CASSFVAGGLPEQFF.

The genes are TRBV10-3 and TRBJ2-7; no clear D. The germline gives CDR1 ENHRY, CDR2 SYGVKD. V lost 4 bases to trimming and J lost 6 bases, with 7 bases between them. The CDR3 runs 11 residues. CDR3 region: CAISGGREQYF. The CDR3 coding sequence is TGTGCCATCAGTGGTGGGCGCGAGCAGTACTTC.

This clone was observed a few times. The rearrangement joins TRBV27 to TRBJ2-5, with 7 nucleotides matching TRBD1. The CDR3 contains 13 residues. Germline-derived CDR1 and CDR2 are MNHEY and SMNVEV (reference sequence). The junction had 6 bases not matched to a gene; V was cut back by 3 bases and J by 8 bases. The CDR3 DNA reads as TGTGCCAGCAGTTTGGACAGGTTTGGAACCCAGTACTTC. This encodes CASSLDRFGTQYF.

The V call is TRBV5-1, the J call TRBJ1-2, with 7 bases that match TRBD1. CDR1 and CDR2 (germline): SGHRS, YFSETQ. V gave up 4 bases and J gave up 4 bases; unmatched junction bases: 13. The CDR3 runs 16 residues. CDR3 DNA sequence: TGCGCCAGCAGCACCGACCGGGGACAGTCCCTCTATGGCTACACCTTC. It is translated as CASSTDRGQSLYGYTF.

The chain couples TRBV6-5 to TRBJ1-1; 12 bases are a match to TRBD1. The V and J ends lost 6 bases and 4 bases, in that order; junction bases with no gene match: 6. CDR1 and CDR2 (germline): MNHEY, SVGAGI. The CDR3 covers 15 residues. The DNA of the CDR3 is TGTGCCAGCAGGCGGGACAGGGGGCAGAGCACTGAAGCTTTCTTT. It encodes CASRRDRGQSTEAFF.

A few counts support this clone. The rearrangement links TRBV9 to TRBJ2-7; 7 positions match TRBD2. This CDR3 contains 14 residues. Germline CDR1 is SGDLS and CDR2 is YYNGEE. With V trimmed by 0 bases and J by 2 bases, 2 bases remained unmatched. For the CDR3, the DNA is TGTGCCAGCAGCGTAGCAGCGGGGCCCTACGAGCAGTACTTC. This gives the protein CASSVAAGPYEQYF. The full variable domain, completed using reference TRBV9 and TRBJ2-7, is DSGVTQTPKHLITATGQRVTLRCSPRSGDLSVYWYQQSLDQGLQFLIQYYNGEERAKGNILERFSAQQFPDLHSELNLSSLELGDSALYFCASSVAAGPYEQYFGPGTRLTVT.

The chain has TRBV6-5 and TRBJ1-2, with D possibly TRBD1 on 5 matching bases. Per the germline V gene, CDR1 is MNHEY and CDR2 is SVGAGI. CDR3 length equals 12 residues. V was pared by 8 bases and J by 8 bases, with 15 bases between. The DNA of the CDR3 is TGTGCCAGCTCTAGGGGCCAAAGAGGCTACACCTTC. Translation: CASSRGQRGYTF.

This clone was observed a handful of times. The rearrangement uses TRBV19 and TRBJ2-7, with 8 nucleotides matching TRBD2. V gave up 5 bases and J gave up 4 bases; unmatched junction bases: 16. The CDR3 runs to 17 residues. In germline, CDR1 is LNHDA, CDR2 SQIVND (reference sequence). In DNA form, the CDR3 reads TGTGCCAGTAGTGGAAACACAGGGCCGGCGGGGGGTTACGAGCAGTACTTC. Its protein is CASSGNTGPAGGYEQYF.